The present TCR beta chain was sequenced within a study of Ad26.COV2.S vaccination and SARS-CoV-2 variants. Study-level results: Vaccine and placebo recipients had similar non-spike TCR breadth.

Documented treatment: 15 to 20 received Ad26.COV2.S at low or high dose, single or two shots; several received placebo; per-sample allocation not given. Specimen acquisition occurred on day 63 following the initial vaccine or placebo injection. This CDR3 is built from 18 residues. Looked up from germline, CDR1 is MNHEY and CDR2 is SMNVEV (reference sequence). The V end lost 3 bases, the J end lost 3 bases, and 24 bases lay between the germline ends. Clones were sequenced by immunoSEQ multiplex PCR, and TCRdb holds only the in-frame ones, with some missing. The sample records around 300,000 clones, roughly 90% being singletons. This clone was counted once. No antigen is known for it.

Specimen: peripheral blood, collected in a trial of Ad26.COV2.S vaccine versus placebo. The gene calls are TRBV27 and TRBJ2-7, with TRBD2 as a possible D gene (6 bases). The TCR sequence derives from a person between 18 and 60 years old who received the Ad26.COV2.S COVID-19 vaccine or a placebo. The CDR3 DNA sequence: TGTGCCAGCAGTTTTCTATGGGAGGAAGGAAGGCCGGGCTACGAGCAGTACTTC. Residues: CASSFLWEEGRPGYEQYF.